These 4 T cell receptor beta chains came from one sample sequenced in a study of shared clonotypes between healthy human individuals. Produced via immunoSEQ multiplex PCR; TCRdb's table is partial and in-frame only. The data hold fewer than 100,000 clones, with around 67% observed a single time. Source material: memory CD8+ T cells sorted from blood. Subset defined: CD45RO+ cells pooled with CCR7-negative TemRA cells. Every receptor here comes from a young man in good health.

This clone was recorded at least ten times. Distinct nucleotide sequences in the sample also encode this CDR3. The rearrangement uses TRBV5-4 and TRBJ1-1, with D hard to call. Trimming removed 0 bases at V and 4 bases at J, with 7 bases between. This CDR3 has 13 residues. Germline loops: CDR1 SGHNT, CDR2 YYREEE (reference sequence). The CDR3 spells CASSLVGSTEAFF. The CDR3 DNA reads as TGTGCCAGCAGCTTGGTTGGGAGCACTGAAGCTTTCTTT.

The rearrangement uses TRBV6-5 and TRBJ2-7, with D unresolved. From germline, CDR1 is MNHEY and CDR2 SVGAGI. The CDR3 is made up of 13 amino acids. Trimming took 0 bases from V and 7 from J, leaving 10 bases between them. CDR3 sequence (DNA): TGTGCCAGCAGTTACTCGACTTCCAGGGAGCAGTACTTC. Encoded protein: CASSYSTSREQYF.

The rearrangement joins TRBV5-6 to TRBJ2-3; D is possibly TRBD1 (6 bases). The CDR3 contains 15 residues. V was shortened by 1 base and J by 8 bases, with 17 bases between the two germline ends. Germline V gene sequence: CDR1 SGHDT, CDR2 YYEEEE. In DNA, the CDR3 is TGTGCCAGCAGCTTGATCTTACAGGGCAGGGTTACGCAGTATTTT. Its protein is CASSLILQGRVTQYF.

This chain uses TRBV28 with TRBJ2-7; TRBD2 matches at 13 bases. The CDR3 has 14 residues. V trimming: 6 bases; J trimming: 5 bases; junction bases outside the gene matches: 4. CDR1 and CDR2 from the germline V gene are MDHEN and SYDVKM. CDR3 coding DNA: TGTGCCAGCAGAGGACTAGCGGGAGCCCACGAGCAGTACTTC. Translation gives CASRGLAGAHEQYF.